This T cell receptor beta chain was sequenced for a study of cytomegalovirus exposure and HLA in healthy donors. Method: immunoSEQ multiplex PCR; TCRdb's copy keeps in-frame clones and lacks some. Of around 150,000 clones listed, around four fifths were seen once; the top ten hold roughly 27%. Among the roughly 110 subjects of the validation cohort, separate from the approximately 700-subject first cohort, were the donors. Source material: PBMCs. The receptor comes from a man aged 25-45 years in good health and CMV-seropositive.

The CDR3 nucleotides read TGCGCCAGCAGCTCGGCCTCGGGGAATGAAAAACTGTTTTTT. Its translation: CASSSASGNEKLFF. The chain employs TRBV5-1 and TRBJ1-4, with D uncertain. CDR3 length: 14 amino acids. Per the germline V gene, CDR1 is SGHRS and CDR2 is YFSETQ. V shed 3 bases and J shed 5 bases, with 11 bases lying between them. Filled out from reference TRBV5-1 and TRBJ1-4, the complete variable domain reads KAGVTQTPRYLIKTRGQQVTLSCSPISGHRSVSWYQQTPGQGLQFLFEYFSETQRNKGNFPGRFSGRQFSNSRSEMNVSTLELGDSALYLCASSSASGNEKLFFGSGTQLSVL.